A single sample gave rise to the 16 T cell receptor beta chains below, sequenced in a study of CD8+ T cells in alopecia areata listed by TCRdb under 2018. Receptor libraries were prepared by the immunoSEQ multiplex PCR assay. For TCR sequencing, RNA was extracted from every sample and reverse transcribed into cDNA to serve as template. TCRdb retrieved this table from immuneACCESS and kept in-frame rearrangements only. Not all clones are present; in checked studies, unresolved V genes account for under half, and no reason is known for the remainder. The sample has 200,000 to 300,000 clones on record, with no singletons. The ten largest make up about 1.1% of the sample. Cells from mouse cutaneous lymph nodes were pooled, stained for CD4, CD8alpha, NKG2D, NKG2ACE and other markers, and then sorted on a BD Influx. The material sequenced was CD4+ T cells sorted from a lymph node. All receptors derive from a C3H/HeJ mouse with alopecia areata. This strain of mice has MHC haplotype H2-k.

With regard to this clone: Mouse gene names and germline throughout. Read coverage stops 4 residues before the CDR3 terminus; the germline J gene supplies the remainder. Other DNA sequences in the sample encode the same CDR3. The chain links TRBV19 to TRBJ1-1, with 9 bases fitting TRBD1. This CDR3 comprises 15 residues. Losses at the gene ends were 2 bases for V and 1 base for J; bases not matched to a gene: 3. The germline V gene encodes CDR1 FNHDT and CDR2 SITEND (reference sequence). CDR3 in amino acids: CASSIPGQGNTEVFF. The DNA read from the CDR3 is TGTGCCAGCAGTATTCCGGGACAGGGGAACACA.

This clone appeared a few times. Gene names and germline match the mouse. The part of the CDR3 DNA that was read is TGTGCCTGGAGCCCCGGGACTGGGGGGGCGAGCGCT. Amino acid sequence: CAWSPGTGGASA. The full CDR3 protein is CAWSPGTGGASAEQFF. V gene TRBV31 combines with J gene TRBJ2-1; the match to TRBD2 covers 14 bases. The read halts 4 residues ahead of the CDR3 end, with the missing end drawn from the germline J gene. There are 16 residues in the CDR3. CDR1 and CDR2 (germline): GKSSPN, SITVG.

On this clone itself: Genes here carry mouse names. The read comes to an end 4 residues before the CDR3 does, leaving the germline J gene to fill in the end. Distinct nucleotide sequences in the sample also encode this CDR3. The chain carries TRBV13-2 and TRBJ2-7, with TRBD1 matching 8 bases. The V gene end was trimmed by 0 bases and the J gene end by 2 bases; junction bases not matched to a gene: 1. Germline V CDR1 and CDR2: NNHNN, SYGAGS (reference sequence). The CDR3 spans 14 residues. Partial CDR3 DNA: TGTGCCAGCGGTGATGCAGGGGGCCCCTAT. Translation gives CASGDAGGPY. The full CDR3 reads CASGDAGGPYEQYF.

On this clone: Mouse germline and gene names are used. The read ends 4 residues shy of where the CDR3 ends; the end is completed using the germline J gene. Other DNA sequences of this sample code for an identical CDR3. The chain joins TRBV13-3 to TRBJ2-7; D gene uncertain. CDR3 length: 11 amino acids. CDR1 and CDR2 (germline): NNHDY, SYVADS. The sequenced part of the CDR3 DNA is TGTGCCAGCACAGACAAATAT. This gives the protein CASTDKY. The CDR3 as a whole reads CASTDKYEQYF.

This clone has only a few counts. The gene symbols are mouse symbols. The read ends 4 residues before the CDR3 terminus; that terminus is restored from the germline J gene. The chain links TRBV1 to TRBJ2-7, with 11 bases matching TRBD1. In germline, CDR1 is NSQYPW, CDR2 LRSPGD (reference sequence). The CDR3 extends over 15 amino acids. J gave up 2 bases and V 1 base, and 1 base lay outside the gene matches. The sequenced CDR3 bases are TGCACCTGCAGTGCAGGGGGACAGGGGGCCTAT. Translating it yields CTCSAGGQGAY. The full CDR3 protein is CTCSAGGQGAYEQYF.

This clone was picked up a small number of times. Genes here carry mouse names. The read falls 4 residues short of the CDR3 end, and the missing part is taken from the germline J gene. The rearrangement uses TRBV19 and TRBJ2-1; 8 positions match TRBD1. V shed 3 bases and J 4 bases; nucleotides not matched to a gene: 3. Per germline, CDR1 FNHDT and CDR2 SITEND (reference sequence). CDR3 size: 14 residues. CDR3 bases read: TGTGCCAGCAGTAAGACAGGGGAGTATGCT. It yields the protein CASSKTGEYA. The complete CDR3 reads CASSKTGEYAEQFF.

With respect to this clone: The germline and genes are mouse ones. The CDR3 goes on 4 residues after the read ends, and that part is filled in from the germline J gene. V usage is TRBV31 and J usage is TRBJ2-1; weak D call: TRBD1 (6 bases). Deletions cut 5 bases from V and 1 base from J, with 9 bases between. The CDR3 is 13 amino acids. Looked up from germline, CDR1 is GKSSPN and CDR2 is SITVG. The sequenced CDR3 bases are TGTGCCTGGGTACAGGGAAACTATGCT. Protein product: CAWVQGNYA. Given in full, the CDR3 is CAWVQGNYAEQFF.

With regard to this clone: Gene names are mouse gene names. The read terminates 4 residues ahead of where the CDR3 ends, so the germline J gene completes it. The chain is built from TRBV1 and TRBJ1-1, with a weak D call TRBD1 (5 bases). V was clipped by 0 bases and J by 0 bases, with 11 bases between them. CDR3 length: 16 residues. The germline gives CDR1 NSQYPW, CDR2 LRSPGD (reference sequence). The covered CDR3 bases are TGCACCTGCAGTGCAGAAGTGAAACAGGCAAACACA. This gives the protein CTCSAEVKQANT. The entire CDR3 protein reads CTCSAEVKQANTEVFF. The whole variable domain, filled in from reference TRBV1 and TRBJ1-1, reads VTLLEQNPRWRLVPRGQAVNLRCILKNSQYPWMSWYQQDLQKQLQWLFTLRSPGDKEVKSLPGADYLATRVTDTELRLQVANMSQGRTLYCTCSAEVKQANTEVFFGKGTRLTVV.

Details on this clone: Gene names and germline refer to mouse. The CDR3 goes on 4 residues after the read ends, and that part is filled in from the germline J gene. The gene calls are TRBV13-2 and TRBJ1-2, with D tentatively TRBD1 (5 bases). CDR1 is NNHNN, CDR2 SYGAGS, per germline (reference sequence). The CDR3 is 11 amino acids. V shed 6 bases and J shed 2 bases, with 5 bases lying between them. CDR3 region: CASEGNSDYTF. CDR3 DNA, as far as it was read: TGTGCCAGCGAGGGGAACTCC.

This clone showed up just a few times. Genes and germline are mouse. The sequenced fragment ends 4 residues before the CDR3 boundary, so the rest is inferred from the germline J gene. This chain connects TRBV1 to TRBJ2-1, with 9 bases lining up with TRBD1. This CDR3 comprises 15 residues. Germline V lookup: CDR1 NSQYPW, CDR2 LRSPGD (reference sequence). Partial CDR3 DNA: TGCACCTGCAGTGCACCCCGGGACAGGGCGGCT. Translated, it gives CTCSAPRDRAA. The full-length CDR3 reads as CTCSAPRDRAAEQFF. The variable domain in full, with the rest retrieved from reference TRBV1 and TRBJ2-1, is VTLLEQNPRWRLVPRGQAVNLRCILKNSQYPWMSWYQQDLQKQLQWLFTLRSPGDKEVKSLPGADYLATRVTDTELRLQVANMSQGRTLYCTCSAPRDRAAEQFFGPGTRLTVL.

As to this clone: Any gene name here is a mouse gene name. Read sequence stops 4 residues before the CDR3 end, and the germline J gene provides the missing end. V usage is TRBV31 and J usage is TRBJ2-3, with D hard to call. The CDR3 has 14 amino acids. Trimming took off 1 base at V and 0 bases at J, with 8 bases between the two ends. Germline V lookup: CDR1 GKSSPN, CDR2 SITVG. CDR3 DNA, as far as it was read: TGTGCCTGGAGTCCCCGCACTAGTGCAGAA. Protein product: CAWSPRTSAE. The complete CDR3 protein is CAWSPRTSAETLYF.

This clone was counted many times. Gene labels here are mouse ones. The CDR3 goes on 4 residues after the read ends, and that part is filled in from the germline J gene. The sample carries other DNA sequences with the same CDR3. This rearrangement joins TRBV13-1 to TRBJ1-2, with 9 nucleotides matching TRBD1. With V trimmed by 3 bases and J by 2 bases, 2 bases remained unmatched. Germline V CDR1 and CDR2: NSHNY, SYGAGN. The CDR3 runs to 14 residues. This CDR3 reads CASSGTGVNSDYTF. CDR3 bases read: TGTGCCAGCAGTGGGACAGGGGTTAACTCC.

This clone was found a few times. Genes here carry mouse names. The covered CDR3 bases are TGTGCCAGCTCTCTTGGGGACAGGGTCAACTATGCT. It specifies CASSLGDRVNYA. The CDR3 as a whole reads CASSLGDRVNYAEQFF. The chain employs TRBV12-2 and TRBJ2-1; 9 positions match TRBD1. The read stops 4 residues short of the end of the CDR3; the missing end is completed from the germline J gene. CDR1 and CDR2 from the germline V gene are SGHLS and HYDKME. The CDR3 consists of 16 residues. The J segment lost 1 base and the V segment lost 1 base, leaving 4 bases of the junction unmatched.

In the case of this clone: These gene names are mouse names. Read sequence stops 4 residues before the CDR3 end, and the germline J gene provides the missing end. The sample holds other DNA sequences that translate to the same CDR3. This chain joins TRBV13-1 and TRBJ2-4; TRBD2 matches at 7 bases. V gave up 0 bases and J gave up 3 bases; unmatched junction bases: 4. This CDR3 comprises 15 residues. Germline loops: CDR1 NSHNY, CDR2 SYGAGN. CDR3 residues: CASSDARGGQNTLYF. Partial CDR3 DNA: TGTGCCAGCAGTGATGCTCGGGGGGGGCAAAAC.

This clone came up a few times. Gene names follow the mouse nomenclature. The read terminates 4 residues ahead of where the CDR3 ends, so the germline J gene completes it. V gene TRBV19 combines with J gene TRBJ2-7; unclear D gene. Germline V lookup: CDR1 FNHDT, CDR2 SITEND (reference sequence). V was pared by 0 bases and J by 0 bases, with 10 bases between. The CDR3 consists of 15 residues. The CDR3 DNA, read in part, is TGTGCCAGCAGTATAGGCCGACAAAGCTCCTAT. This sequence encodes CASSIGRQSSY. The CDR3, in full, reads CASSIGRQSSYEQYF.

This clone was seen many times. The genes are named according to mouse. With the read ending 4 residues before the CDR3 end, the germline J gene is used to fill in that end. Different DNA sequences within this sample yield the same CDR3. The chain recombines TRBV19 with TRBJ2-5; 7 bases agree with TRBD2. This CDR3 is built from 13 residues. CDR1 FNHDT and CDR2 SITEND come from the germline V gene (reference sequence). The V segment lost 5 bases and the J segment 0 bases; nucleotides outside the gene matches: 0. The CDR3 loop is CASRLGNQDTQYF. The CDR3 bases that were read are TGTGCCAGCAGACTGGGGAACCAAGAC.